This TCR beta chain was identified in a study of shared clonotypes between healthy human individuals. Findings and limits, study-wide: The study generally estimated greater richness for naive than memory subsets.

Terminally differentiated effector memory CD45RA+ cells were left out of the naive CD8 fraction, which was CD45RO-negative and positively selected for CCR7. The length of the CDR3 is 14 residues. The germline CDR1 and CDR2 sequences are LGHNA and YNFKEQ. With 0 bases removed from V and 3 bases from J, the gap between germline ends came to 9 bases. Worth noting for this clone: Its specificity is unknown. This same CDR3 is encoded by further DNA sequences in the sample.

The method was immunoSEQ multiplex PCR; TCRdb's version includes in-frame clones alone and lacks a portion of them. The sample lists a few million clones; 80% to 95% were seen once. This clonotype was obtained from a man aged 18 to 30 in good health. Some clones in this sample may be carry-over from other donors' samples. The sequenced sample was naive CD8+ T cells from PBMCs. The chain links TRBV4-2 to TRBJ2-7; maybe TRBD2 (6 bases). The CDR3 DNA sequence: TGTGCCAGCAGCCAAGAAGCGGGCAGCTACGAGCAGTACTTC. Its translation is CASSQEAGSYEQYF.